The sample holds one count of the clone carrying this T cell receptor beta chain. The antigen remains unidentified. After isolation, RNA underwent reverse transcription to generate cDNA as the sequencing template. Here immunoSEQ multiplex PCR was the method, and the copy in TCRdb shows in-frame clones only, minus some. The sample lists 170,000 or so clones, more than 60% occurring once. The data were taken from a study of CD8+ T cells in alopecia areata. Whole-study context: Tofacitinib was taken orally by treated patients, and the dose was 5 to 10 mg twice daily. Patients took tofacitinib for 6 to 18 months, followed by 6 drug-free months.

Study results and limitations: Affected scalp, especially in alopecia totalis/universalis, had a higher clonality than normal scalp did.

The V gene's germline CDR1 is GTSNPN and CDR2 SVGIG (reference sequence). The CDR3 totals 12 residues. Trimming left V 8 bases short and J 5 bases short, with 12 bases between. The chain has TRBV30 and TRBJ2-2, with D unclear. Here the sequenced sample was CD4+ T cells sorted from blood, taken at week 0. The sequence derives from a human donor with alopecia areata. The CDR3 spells CATPGPTGELFF. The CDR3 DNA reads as TGTGCCACACCCGGTCCGACCGGGGAGCTGTTTTTT.